Listed below are T cell receptor beta chains from one sample, sequenced in a study of T cells after yellow fever vaccination. One entry per CDR3 protein, called by TCRdb with MiXCR from the 5' RACE reads. Of hundreds of thousands of distinct CDR3 sequences in the sample, roughly 3.5% were seen once. The sample was PBMCs, taken on the day of the yellow fever booster vaccination. The receptors derive from a man younger than 35 who received the YFV17D yellow fever vaccine. The CDR3 runs from the conserved cysteine through the conserved F or W. The D gene is left open where the match is weak. Size tells how often a clone was seen (once, few, many) or the class of an expanded clone, and some rows leave it out.

abundance: NA
v_gene: TRBV4-3
d_gene: TRBD2
j_gene: TRBJ2-1
CDR3nt: TGCGCCAGCAGCCAAGACGCCTCGCGGGGGGCTCCCTCCTACAATGAGCAGTTCTTC
CDR3aa: CASSQDASRGAPSYNEQFF

abundance: few
v_gene: TRBV3-1
d_gene: NA
j_gene: TRBJ2-5
CDR3nt: TGTGCCAGCAGCCAAGGGGCAGCCCAAGAGACCCAGTACTTC
CDR3aa: CASSQGAAQETQYF

abundance: many
v_gene: TRBV12-3/TRBV12-4
d_gene: NA
j_gene: TRBJ2-4
CDR3nt: TGTGCCAGCAGTACCCAACAGGGAGCCAAAAACATTCAGTACTTC
CDR3aa: CASSTQQGAKNIQYF

abundance: few
v_gene: TRBV7-6
d_gene: NA
j_gene: TRBJ2-3
CDR3nt: TGTGCCAGCAGCTTAGTACATGAATCGGATACGCAGTATTTT
CDR3aa: CASSLVHESDTQYF

abundance: NA
v_gene: TRBV7-9
d_gene: TRBD1
j_gene: TRBJ1-1
CDR3nt: TGTGCCAGCAGCCCGATACAGGGGGTCGTCTCTGAAGCTTTCTTT
CDR3aa: CASSPIQGVVSEAFF

abundance: many
v_gene: TRBV6-6
d_gene: NA
j_gene: TRBJ2-1
CDR3nt: TGTGCCAGCAGTACCACGGACGGTCCCGAGTTCTTC
CDR3aa: CASSTTDGPEFF

abundance: NA
v_gene: TRBV28
d_gene: TRBD1
j_gene: TRBJ2-5
CDR3nt: TGTGCCAGCAGTTCCATACTTCCCCCCGGACAGGGTGGTGGGACCCAGTACTTC
CDR3aa: CASSSILPPGQGGGTQYF

abundance: many
v_gene: TRBV9
d_gene: NA
j_gene: TRBJ2-1
CDR3nt: TGTGCCAGCAGCGTTGACAATGAGCAGTTCTTC
CDR3aa: CASSVDNEQFF

abundance: few
v_gene: TRBV6-5
d_gene: NA
j_gene: TRBJ2-2
CDR3nt: TGTGCCAGCAACAAGGCCGGGGAGCTGTTTTTT
CDR3aa: CASNKAGELFF

abundance: few
v_gene: TRBV4-3
d_gene: NA
j_gene: TRBJ1-1
CDR3nt: TGCGCCAGCAGCGGATTTTTAGGGGGGATGAACACTGAAGCTTTCTTT
CDR3aa: CASSGFLGGMNTEAFF

abundance: NA
v_gene: TRBV6-6
d_gene: NA
j_gene: TRBJ1-5
CDR3nt: TGTGCCAGCAGTTACTCGAGAGGGCCCAGGGGAGCCCAGCATTTT
CDR3aa: CASSYSRGPRGAQHF

abundance: NA
v_gene: TRBV6-4
d_gene: NA
j_gene: TRBJ2-3
CDR3nt: TGTGCCAGCAGTGACCAGGGGGGCCTAGATACGCAGTATTTT
CDR3aa: CASSDQGGLDTQYF

abundance: few
v_gene: TRBV18
d_gene: NA
j_gene: TRBJ2-4
CDR3nt: TGTGCCAGCTCACTCGCCGGGCAAAACATTCAGTACTTC
CDR3aa: CASSLAGQNIQYF

abundance: few
v_gene: TRBV5-4
d_gene: NA
j_gene: TRBJ2-1
CDR3nt: TGTGCCAGCAGCCGTCTAACGGGGGCGCATACTAATGAGCAGTTCTTC
CDR3aa: CASSRLTGAHTNEQFF

abundance: many
v_gene: TRBV7-2
d_gene: TRBD2
j_gene: TRBJ2-3
CDR3nt: TGTGCCAGCAGCTTAGTAGGGCGGGGGGACACAGATACGCAGTATTTT
CDR3aa: CASSLVGRGDTDTQYF

abundance: many
v_gene: TRBV5-1
d_gene: NA
j_gene: TRBJ1-3
CDR3nt: TGCGCCAGCAGCTTCGGGTCGCGTGGAGGAAACACCATATATTTT
CDR3aa: CASSFGSRGGNTIYF

abundance: NA
v_gene: TRBV5-1
d_gene: NA
j_gene: TRBJ2-7
CDR3nt: TGCGCCAGCAGGGGGGACGGATCCTACGAGCAGTACTTC
CDR3aa: CASRGDGSYEQYF

abundance: many
v_gene: TRBV7-8
d_gene: TRBD1
j_gene: TRBJ2-3
CDR3nt: TGTGCCAGCAGCCCCGGGACAGGGAGGTTAGATACGCAGTATTTT
CDR3aa: CASSPGTGRLDTQYF

abundance: many
v_gene: TRBV6-5
d_gene: NA
j_gene: TRBJ2-7
CDR3nt: TGTGCCAGCAGCCGGACCCGTACGGTGGACTACGAGCAGTACTTC
CDR3aa: CASSRTRTVDYEQYF

abundance: many
v_gene: TRBV14
d_gene: NA
j_gene: TRBJ1-2
CDR3nt: TGTGCCAGCAGCCAAGATCAGGAGTGGAACTATGGCTACACCTTC
CDR3aa: CASSQDQEWNYGYTF

abundance: NA
v_gene: TRBV6-4
d_gene: NA
j_gene: TRBJ1-5
CDR3nt: TGTGCCAGCAGGAGTACAGGGAATAGCAATCAGCCCCAGCATTTT
CDR3aa: CASRSTGNSNQPQHF

abundance: many
v_gene: TRBV6-5
d_gene: TRBD1
j_gene: TRBJ2-2
CDR3nt: TGTGCCAGCAGACTGTCCCGAGGGGGCTACACCGGGGAGCTGTTTTTT
CDR3aa: CASRLSRGGYTGELFF

abundance: many
v_gene: TRBV7-2
d_gene: NA
j_gene: TRBJ2-2
CDR3nt: TGTGCCAGCAGCTTAGACAGGGTCACCGGGGAGCTGTTTTTT
CDR3aa: CASSLDRVTGELFF

abundance: many
v_gene: TRBV28
d_gene: NA
j_gene: TRBJ2-7
CDR3nt: TGTGCCAGCAGTCCTCCTCAGCCGAAAAAGGGTCGCGTCTTC
CDR3aa: CASSPPQPKKGRVF

abundance: NA
v_gene: TRBV4-1
d_gene: NA
j_gene: TRBJ1-1
CDR3nt: TGCGCCAGCAGCCAAGAACTTAAGGGTACTGAAGCTTTCTTT
CDR3aa: CASSQELKGTEAFF

abundance: few
v_gene: TRBV6-5
d_gene: NA
j_gene: TRBJ2-3
CDR3nt: TGTGCCAGCAGTTGGGACTCCGGGAGCGGCACAGATACGCAGTATTTT
CDR3aa: CASSWDSGSGTDTQYF

abundance: many
v_gene: TRBV29-1
d_gene: TRBD1
j_gene: TRBJ1-2
CDR3nt: TGCAGCGTAAACAGGGGGGGCTACACCTTC
CDR3aa: CSVNRGGYTF

abundance: many
v_gene: TRBV9
d_gene: NA
j_gene: TRBJ2-1
CDR3nt: TGTGCCAGCAGCTTTAGCGGCCTCTCCTACAATGAGCAGTTCTTC
CDR3aa: CASSFSGLSYNEQFF

abundance: many
v_gene: TRBV7-2
d_gene: TRBD2
j_gene: TRBJ2-3
CDR3nt: TGTGCCAGCAGCCCCGGACTAGCGGGGGCTAGGGATACGCAGTATTTT
CDR3aa: CASSPGLAGARDTQYF

abundance: many
v_gene: TRBV5-1
d_gene: TRBD2
j_gene: TRBJ2-1
CDR3nt: TGCGCCAGCAGCATAGGACTAGCGGACTACAATGAGCAGTTCTTC
CDR3aa: CASSIGLADYNEQFF

abundance: many
v_gene: TRBV5-1
d_gene: NA
j_gene: TRBJ2-2
CDR3nt: TGCGCCAGCAGCTTGGATCCGAACACCGGGGAGCTGTTTTTT
CDR3aa: CASSLDPNTGELFF